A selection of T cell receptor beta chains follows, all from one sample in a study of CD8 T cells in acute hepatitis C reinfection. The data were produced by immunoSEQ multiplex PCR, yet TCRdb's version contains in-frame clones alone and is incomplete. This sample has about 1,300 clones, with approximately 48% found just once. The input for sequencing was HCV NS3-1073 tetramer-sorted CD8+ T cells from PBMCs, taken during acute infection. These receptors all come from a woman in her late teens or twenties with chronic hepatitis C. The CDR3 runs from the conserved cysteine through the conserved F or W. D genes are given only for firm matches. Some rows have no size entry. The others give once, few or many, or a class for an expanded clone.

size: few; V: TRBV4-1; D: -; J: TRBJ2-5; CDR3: CASSQEPSQETQYF; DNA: TGCGCCAGCAGCCAAGAACCTAGCCAGGAGACCCAGTACTTC
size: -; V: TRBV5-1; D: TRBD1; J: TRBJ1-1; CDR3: CASSNQRDSEAFF; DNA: TGCGCCAGCAGCAATCAGAGGGACAGTGAAGCTTTCTTT
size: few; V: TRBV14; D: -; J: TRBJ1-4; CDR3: CASSHAGTNEKLFF; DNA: TGTGCCAGCAGCCACGCAGGGACTAATGAAAAACTGTTTTTT
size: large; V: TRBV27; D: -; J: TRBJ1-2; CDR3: CASSFSPQGGGYTF; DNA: TGTGCCAGCAGTTTTTCTCCGCAGGGAGGTGGCTACACCTTC
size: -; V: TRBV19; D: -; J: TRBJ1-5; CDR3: CASSITNREQSAPAF; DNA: TGTGCCAGTAGTATAACCAACAGGGAGCAATCAGCCCCAGCATTT
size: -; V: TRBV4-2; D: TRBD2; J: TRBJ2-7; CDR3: CASSTETSGAPYEQYF; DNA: TGTGCCAGCAGCACCGAGACTAGCGGGGCTCCCTACGAGCAGTACTTC
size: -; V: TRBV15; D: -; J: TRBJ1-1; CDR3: CATSRVAPNTEAFF; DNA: TGTGCCACCAGCAGAGTAGCTCCGAACACTGAAGCTTTCTTT
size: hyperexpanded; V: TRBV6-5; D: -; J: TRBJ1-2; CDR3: CASGGAQGPYGYTF; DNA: TGTGCCAGTGGCGGGGCGCAGGGTCCCTATGGCTACACCTTC
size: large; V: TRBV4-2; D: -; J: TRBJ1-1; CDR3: CASSQELGPLEAFF; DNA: TGTGCCAGCAGCCAAGAATTGGGGCCACTTGAAGCTTTCTTT
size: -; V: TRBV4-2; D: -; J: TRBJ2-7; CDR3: CASSQEVDPLWGEQYF; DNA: TGTGCCAGCAGCCAAGAAGTGGACCCCCTTTGGGGAGAGCAGTACTTC
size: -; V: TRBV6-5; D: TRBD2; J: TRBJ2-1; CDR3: CASIRLAGGPDEQFF; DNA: TGTGCCAGCATCCGACTAGCGGGGGGGCCTGATGAGCAGTTCTTC
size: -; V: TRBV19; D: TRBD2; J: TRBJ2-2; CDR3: CASSSAGGGNTGELFF; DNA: TGTGCCAGTAGTTCAGCGGGGGGCGGGAACACCGGGGAGCTGTTTTTT
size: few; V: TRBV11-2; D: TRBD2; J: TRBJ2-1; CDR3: CASSLEVAAGGGDEQFF; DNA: TGTGCCAGCAGCTTAGAGGTAGCGGCGGGGGGGGGTGATGAGCAGTTCTTC
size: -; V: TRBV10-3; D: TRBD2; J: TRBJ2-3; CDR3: CAISAQTSGGYTDTQYF; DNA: TGTGCCATCAGTGCCCAGACTAGCGGGGGTTACACAGATACGCAGTATTTT
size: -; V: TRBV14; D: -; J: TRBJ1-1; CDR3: CASSQETQGLGEAFF; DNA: TGTGCCAGCAGCCAAGAGACACAGGGACTCGGTGAAGCTTTCTTT
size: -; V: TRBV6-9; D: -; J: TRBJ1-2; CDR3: CASSYPLGAVNYGYTF; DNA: TGTGCCAGCAGTTACCCTCTCGGGGCGGTGAACTATGGCTACACCTTC
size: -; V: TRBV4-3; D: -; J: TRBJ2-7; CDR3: CASSQEVGGANYEQYF; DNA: TGCGCCAGCAGCCAAGAAGTGGGGGGGGCTAACTACGAGCAGTACTTC
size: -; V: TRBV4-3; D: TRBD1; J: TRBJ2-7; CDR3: CASSQDFGTGDPLSSYEQYF; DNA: TGCGCCAGCAGCCAAGATTTCGGGACAGGGGACCCATTAAGCAGCTACGAGCAGTACTTC
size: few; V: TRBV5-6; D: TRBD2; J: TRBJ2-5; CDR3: CASSHTLAEETQYF; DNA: TGTGCCAGCAGCCATACTCTAGCGGAAGAGACCCAGTACTTC
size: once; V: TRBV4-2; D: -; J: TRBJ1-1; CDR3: CASAGASHTEAFF; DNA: TGTGCCAGCGCCGGCGCTTCACACACTGAAGCTTTCTTT
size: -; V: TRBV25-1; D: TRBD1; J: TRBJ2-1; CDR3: CASSGGGQGANEQFF; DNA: TGTGCCAGCAGTGGGGGGGGACAGGGGGCCAATGAGCAGTTCTTC
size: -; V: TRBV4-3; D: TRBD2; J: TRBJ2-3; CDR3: CASSHEPQTSGGGDTQYF; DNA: TGCGCCAGCAGCCATGAACCCCAAACTAGCGGGGGGGGAGATACGCAGTATTTT
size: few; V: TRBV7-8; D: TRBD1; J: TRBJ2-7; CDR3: CASSPEVAGGNEQYF; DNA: TGTGCCAGCAGCCCGGAGGTTGCAGGGGGCAACGAGCAGTACTTC
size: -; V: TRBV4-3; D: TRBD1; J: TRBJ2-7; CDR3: CASSQEVITGVGEQYF; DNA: TGCGCCAGCAGCCAAGAGGTCATAACAGGGGTCGGCGAGCAGTACTTC
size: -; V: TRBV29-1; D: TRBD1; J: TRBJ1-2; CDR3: CSVPDRADYGYTF; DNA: TGCAGCGTGCCCGACAGGGCAGACTATGGCTACACCTTC
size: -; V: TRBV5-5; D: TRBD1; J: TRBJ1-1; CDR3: CASTRVGQADEAFF; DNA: TGTGCCAGCACGCGGGTTGGACAGGCGGATGAAGCTTTCTTT
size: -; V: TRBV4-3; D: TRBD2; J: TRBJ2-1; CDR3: CASSQDPLAGGGGEQFF; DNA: TGCGCCAGCAGCCAAGACCCGCTAGCGGGGGGCGGGGGTGAGCAGTTCTTC
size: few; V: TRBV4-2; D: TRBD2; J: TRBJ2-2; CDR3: CASSQEMSGGNTGELFF; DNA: TGTGCCAGCAGCCAAGAGATGAGCGGGGGCAACACCGGGGAGCTGTTTTTT
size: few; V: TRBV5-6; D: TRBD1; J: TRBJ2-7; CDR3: CASSLTTGEPRAQYF; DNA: TGTGCCAGCAGCTTGACCACAGGGGAACCGAGGGCGCAGTACTTC
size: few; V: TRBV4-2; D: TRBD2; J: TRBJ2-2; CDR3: CASSQEMSGGNTGELFF; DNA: TGTGCCAGCAGCCAAGAAATGAGCGGGGGGAACACCGGGGAGCTGTTTTTT
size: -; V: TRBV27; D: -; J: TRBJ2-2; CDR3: CASSGLTGANTGELFF; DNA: TGTGCCAGCAGTGGGCTGACGGGGGCGAACACCGGGGAGCTGTTTTTT
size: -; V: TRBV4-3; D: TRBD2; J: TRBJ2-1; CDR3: CASSQDPLAGGGGEQFF; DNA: TGCGCCAGCAGCCAAGATCCACTAGCGGGGGGCGGCGGTGAGCAGTTCTTC
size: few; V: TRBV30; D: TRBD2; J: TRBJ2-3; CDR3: CAWGRPGGADTQYF; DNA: TGTGCCTGGGGCCGACCGGGAGGAGCAGATACGCAGTATTTT
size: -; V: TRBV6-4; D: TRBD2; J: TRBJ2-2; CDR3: CANGLAGGTGELFF; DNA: TGTGCCAACGGACTAGCGGGGGGGACCGGGGAGCTGTTTTTT
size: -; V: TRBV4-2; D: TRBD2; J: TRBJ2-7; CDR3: CASSQEGRGAPGEQYF; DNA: TGTGCCAGCAGCCAAGAGGGGCGGGGGGCCCCCGGCGAGCAGTACTTC
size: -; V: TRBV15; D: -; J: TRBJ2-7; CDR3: CATSREPGAPGEQYF; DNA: TGTGCCACCAGCAGAGAGCCGGGGGCGCCGGGCGAGCAGTACTTC
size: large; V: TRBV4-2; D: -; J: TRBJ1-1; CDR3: CASSQEEGTEAFF; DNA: TGTGCCAGCAGCCAAGAAGAGGGGACTGAAGCTTTCTTT
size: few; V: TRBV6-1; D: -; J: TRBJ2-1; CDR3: CASDLTVNEQFF; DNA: TGTGCCAGCGATTTGACGGTTAATGAGCAGTTCTTC
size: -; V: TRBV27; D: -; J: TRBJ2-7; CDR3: CASSYPTGSWSYEQYF; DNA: TGTGCCAGCAGTTACCCAACGGGCAGTTGGAGCTACGAGCAGTACTTC
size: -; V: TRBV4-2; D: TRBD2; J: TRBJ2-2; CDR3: CASSQEVGGAPGELFF; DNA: TGTGCCAGCAGCCAAGAGGTCGGGGGGGCCCCCGGGGAGCTGTTTTTT
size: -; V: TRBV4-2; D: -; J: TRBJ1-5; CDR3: CASRIQEGNNQPQHF; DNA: TGTGCCAGCAGGATCCAGGAAGGTAACAATCAGCCCCAGCATTTT
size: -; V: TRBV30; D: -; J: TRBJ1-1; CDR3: CAWSDLLSDFMNTEAFF; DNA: TGTGCCTGGAGTGACCTTTTGTCGGACTTCATGAACACTGAAGCTTTCTTT
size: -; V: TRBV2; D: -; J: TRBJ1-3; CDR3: CASSDGVGNTIYF; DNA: TGTGCCAGCAGTGATGGGGTCGGGAACACCATATATTTT
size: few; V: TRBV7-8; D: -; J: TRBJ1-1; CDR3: CASSLDGQYYEAFF; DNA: TGTGCCAGCAGCTTAGACGGACAGTACTATGAAGCTTTCTTT